A single sample gave rise to the 16 T cell receptor beta chains below, sequenced in a study of response to subunit inactivated influenza vaccine. MiXCR, applied by TCRdb to the RT-PCR reads, yields one record per CDR3 protein. The repertoire holds over 300,000 distinct CDR3 sequences, with 21% as singletons. Material: PBMCs from blood, obtained less than 22 months after vaccination. These receptors were collected from a man aged 50-75 years who received an inactivated influenza vaccine.

This clonotype showed up many times. The chain uses TRBV7-2 and TRBJ1-3; D is ambiguous. Germline-derived CDR1 and CDR2 are SGHTA and FQGNSA. The CDR3 has 13 residues. Trimming left V 5 bases short and J 0 bases short, with 5 bases between. This chain's CDR3 is CASSPNSGNTIYF. The CDR3 bases are TGTGCCAGCAGCCCGAACTCTGGAAACACCATATATTTT.

There are a few counts of this clonotype. The chain employs TRBV6-1 and TRBJ2-2; 11 nucleotides agree with TRBD1. Germline V gives CDR1 MNHNS, CDR2 SASEGT. J gave up 2 bases and V 8 bases, and 4 bases lay outside the gene matches. The CDR3 has 15 amino acids. This CDR3 is CASQGTGGNTGELFF. CDR3 bases: TGTGCCAGCCAAGGGACAGGGGGAAACACCGGGGAGCTGTTTTTT.

The J gene is TRBJ2-7, the V gene TRBV12-3 or TRBV12-4; TRBD2 agrees at 10 bases. The trim removed 3 bases at V and 8 bases at J, leaving 7 bases unmatched. The CDR3 length is 14 residues. The CDR3 sequence is CASSFLAGAIQQYF. The CDR3 DNA sequence: TGTGCCAGCAGTTTCCTAGCGGGGGCTATACAGCAGTACTTC.

V and J are TRBV4-1 and TRBJ1-5; D gene unclear. The CDR3 sequence is 16 residues long. Per the germline V gene, CDR1 is MGHRA and CDR2 is YSYEKL. Trimming took 4 bases from V and 2 from J, leaving 15 bases between them. CDR3 bases: TGCGCCAGCAGCCTCCCAGGATTACGGGGCAATCAGCCCCAGCATTTT. Translation gives CASSLPGLRGNQPQHF.

There are a few counts of this clonotype. The chain couples TRBV7-9 to TRBJ2-7, with D unresolved. V dropped 3 bases and J dropped 0 bases, with 12 bases sitting between them. This CDR3 is 15 amino acids long. Germline values: CDR1 SEHNR, CDR2 FQNEAQ (reference sequence). The CDR3 sequence is CASSLSSRSSYEQYF. CDR3 nucleotides: TGTGCCAGCAGCTTGTCGTCGAGGAGCTCCTACGAGCAGTACTTC.

Only a few counts were recorded for this clonotype. The chain links TRBV4-2 to TRBJ2-5, with 14 bases aligning to TRBD2. The V gene's germline CDR1 is LGHNA and CDR2 YNFKEQ. The V segment lost 5 bases and the J segment 5 bases; nucleotides outside the gene matches: 10. CDR3 length equals 17 residues. In nucleotides, the CDR3 is TGTGCCAGCAGCTCCCCGACTAGCGGGGGGGCAGTGGAGACCCAGTACTTC. Its protein is CASSSPTSGGAVETQYF.

This clonotype showed up just a few times. The chain carries TRBV5-1 and TRBJ2-2; D is perhaps TRBD1 or TRBD2 (5 bases each). Per the germline V gene, CDR1 is SGHRS and CDR2 is YFSETQ. The germline V and J ends were trimmed by 6 bases and 6 bases, with 18 bases remaining between them. The CDR3 has 15 amino acids. The CDR3 loop reads CASTPPPGHSGELFF. The CDR3 DNA sequence: TGCGCCAGCACTCCTCCCCCGGGGCACTCCGGGGAGCTGTTTTTT.

This clonotype was observed a few times. The chain employs TRBV4-1 and TRBJ1-2; 7 bases fit TRBD1. The CDR3 length is 15 residues. The germline V gene encodes CDR1 MGHRA and CDR2 YSYEKL. The V and J ends lost 0 bases and 4 bases, in that order; junction bases with no gene match: 5. CDR3 loop: CASSQDDQGGYGYTF. DNA of the CDR3: TGCGCCAGCAGCCAAGATGACCAGGGGGGCTATGGCTACACCTTC.

This sequence joins TRBV27 and TRBJ2-7, with D maybe TRBD1 (5 bases). V lost 5 bases to trimming and J lost 3 bases, with 11 bases between them. The germline CDR1 and CDR2 sequences are MNHEY and SMNVEV (reference sequence). The CDR3 loop spans 13 amino acids. The CDR3 DNA follows: TGTGCCAGCAGTCCGGACACCCGCTACGAGCAGTACTTC. Amino acids: CASSPDTRYEQYF.

This clonotype was observed a handful of times. The chain recombines TRBV15 with TRBJ1-6; weak D call: TRBD1 (6 bases). The V end was cut by 6 bases, the J end by 7 bases, with 13 bases between. The CDR3 spans 14 residues. Germline CDR1 is LNHNV and CDR2 is YYDKDF (reference sequence). The CDR3 loop is CATRPGDWNSPLHF. DNA of the CDR3: TGTGCCACCAGGCCAGGGGACTGGAATTCACCCCTCCACTTT.

This clonotype was recorded a few times. This sequence joins TRBV7-2 and TRBJ1-5; D is unclear. The germline V gene has CDR1 SGHTA and CDR2 FQGNSA. V was shortened by 2 bases and J by 1 base, with 9 bases between the two germline ends. CDR3 length equals 15 residues. DNA for the CDR3: TGTGCCAGCAGCTTACGGACTAGCAGCAATCAGCCCCAGCATTTT. Protein sequence: CASSLRTSSNQPQHF. The whole variable domain, filled in from reference TRBV7-2 and TRBJ1-5, reads GAGVSQSPSNKVTEKGKDVELRCDPISGHTALYWYRQSLGQGLEFLIYFQGNSAPDKSGLPSDRFSAERTGGSVSTLTIQRTQQEDSAVYLCASSLRTSSNQPQHFGDGTRLSIL.

This clonotype was detected a few times. The chain uses TRBV7-8 and TRBJ2-4; tentatively, D is TRBD1 or TRBD2 (6 bases each). V lost 6 bases and J lost 1, with 13 bases in between. The CDR3 spans 15 residues. Per the germline V gene, CDR1 is SGHVS and CDR2 is FQNEAQ. The CDR3 DNA reads as TGTGCCAGCAGTCGGGGGCAAAGGGCCAAAAACATTCAGTACTTC. As protein: CASSRGQRAKNIQYF.

A note on this clonotype: A much larger clone lies a single base off, so this may be a read error. This chain connects TRBV20-1 to TRBJ1-5; TRBD1 aligns across 7 bases. Per the germline V gene, CDR1 is DFQATT and CDR2 is SNEGSKA (reference sequence). The CDR3 runs 14 residues. The CDR3 protein is CSGRSTGSNQPQHF. As DNA, the CDR3 is TGCAGTGGTAGATCGACAGGGAGCAATCAGCCCCAGCATTTT.

This clonotype was detected only a few times. The rearrangement links TRBV6-5 to TRBJ1-5, with 8 bases that match TRBD1. The germline V gene has CDR1 MNHEY and CDR2 SVGAGI. The CDR3 totals 15 residues. V dropped 2 bases and J dropped 7; count of bases not matched to a gene: 7. CDR3: CASSYGQGNLQPQHF. CDR3 bases: TGTGCCAGCAGTTACGGACAGGGAAATTTACAGCCCCAGCATTTT.

This clonotype was observed a few times. The chain uses TRBV7-2 and TRBJ1-1; 9 nucleotides agree with TRBD1. This CDR3 region has 15 residues. V lost 2 bases and J lost 4; bases outside the gene matches: 5. Germline CDR1 and CDR2: SGHTA and FQGNSA. The CDR3 spells CASSLKGQGSTEAFF. In DNA form, the CDR3 reads TGTGCCAGCAGCTTAAAGGGACAGGGTTCCACTGAAGCTTTCTTT.

The chain is built from TRBV4-2 and TRBJ2-1; 8 nucleotides align to TRBD2. The CDR3 extends over 16 amino acids. The germline V gene encodes CDR1 LGHNA and CDR2 YNFKEQ. V lost 0 bases, J lost 6 bases, and 7 bases stayed unmatched. This chain's CDR3 is CASSQDRSGRFNEQFF. As DNA, the CDR3 is TGTGCCAGCAGCCAAGATAGGAGCGGGAGATTCAATGAGCAGTTCTTC.